The following is a TCR beta chain sequence with its context. Antigen specificity is unknown. The entry originates in a study of identical twins. Trimming removed 4 bases from V and 4 bases from J; junction bases left unmatched: 3. Germline assignment: CDR1 SGHTA and CDR2 FQGNSA. This CDR3 is built from 14 residues. In TCRdb, the 5' RACE reads were re-called with MiXCR into one record per CDR3 protein. Here the sample spans about 500,000 distinct CDR3 sequences, 14% being singletons. General observations from the study: Fewer insertions characterized abundant cord blood beta clonotypes, whereas memory repertoires showed none. Weaker excess sharing between twins was seen in beta out-of-frame sequences. In monozygotic twins, models underestimated the sharing of out-of-frame TCR alpha.

This same sample was also part of a study on yellow fever vaccine responses in identical twins.

Material: CD4+ T cells sorted from blood. The chain links TRBV7-2 to TRBJ1-2; 10 bases are shared with TRBD1. The TCR was taken from a woman in her late teens or twenties in good health. The CDR3 region is CASSSDRGIYGYTF. DNA for the CDR3: TGTGCCAGCAGCTCGGACAGGGGGATCTATGGCTACACCTTC.